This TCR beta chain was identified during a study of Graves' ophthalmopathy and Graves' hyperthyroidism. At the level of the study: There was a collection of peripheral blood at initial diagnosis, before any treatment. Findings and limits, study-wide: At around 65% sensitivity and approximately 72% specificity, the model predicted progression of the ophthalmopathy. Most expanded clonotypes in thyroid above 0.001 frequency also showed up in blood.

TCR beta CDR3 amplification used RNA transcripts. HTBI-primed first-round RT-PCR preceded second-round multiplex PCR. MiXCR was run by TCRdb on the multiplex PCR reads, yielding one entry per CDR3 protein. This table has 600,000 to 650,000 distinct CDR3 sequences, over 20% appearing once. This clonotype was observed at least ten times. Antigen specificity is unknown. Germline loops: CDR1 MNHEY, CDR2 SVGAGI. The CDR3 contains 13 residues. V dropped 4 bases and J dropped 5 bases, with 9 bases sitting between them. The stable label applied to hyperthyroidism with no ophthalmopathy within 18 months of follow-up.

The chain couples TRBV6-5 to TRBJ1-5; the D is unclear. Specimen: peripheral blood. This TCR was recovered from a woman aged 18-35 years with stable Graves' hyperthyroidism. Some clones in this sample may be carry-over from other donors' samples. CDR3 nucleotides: TGTGCCAGCAGTTTAGCAGAAGATCAGCCCCAGCATTTT. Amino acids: CASSLAEDQPQHF.